The source of this T cell receptor beta chain is a study of T and B cells in COVID-19 patients (dated by TCRdb to 2020 to 2021). Notes on the research overall: In this study, adaptive immunity was profiled in COVID-19 patients who either had active infection or had recovered, using TRB and IGH repertoire sequencing of peripheral blood. Two patients were included in both the recovered and active cohorts because samples were available from active disease and after recovery. Comorbidities linked to unfavorable COVID-19 outcome were present in about 90% of the 20 patients in the active-infection cohort. As many as 9 follow-up blood samples were taken per patient, and some of the samples covered different disease stages within the same individual. A median age of approximately 34 years was recorded in the recovered cohort versus 60 to 85 years in the active-infection cohort. Critical illness requiring mechanical ventilation or ECMO was present in about 60% of the roughly 20 patients in the active-infection cohort. An age-matched reference group of some 36 healthy donors negative for COVID-19 antibodies was used as the comparison for repertoire analyses. The recovered cohort included around 18 patients who contributed about 21 samples, and most of those patients had mild to moderate COVID-19 that was managed on an outpatient basis. Over 7.5 million TCR sequences were analysed from a TCR and BCR sequence repository that comprised 35 to 40 patients and approximately 69 time points. Study-wide conclusions, independent of this receptor: TRBV/TRBJ gene usage was reported as strongly skewed in patients with COVID-19. The reported TCR clusters were said to need prospective validation before any clinical use. Specific T cell subsets (CD4+/Treg/CD8+) and sorted SARS-CoV-2-responsive or tetramer+ T cells had not yet been sequenced, and these experiments were ongoing. During active COVID-19 the TRB repertoires were highly clonal, but at recovery diversity and richness rose above the levels seen in healthy donors. Blood samples from mildly ill patients during symptoms and early samples from severe cases were scarce. A total of 2,331 exclusive TCR clusters, including some 31 low-pGen clusters, were found in the recovered cohort. The size of the cohort was considered insufficient for assessing HLA contributions to COVID-19 susceptibility or severity.

The CDR3 measures 13 amino acids from cysteine to phenylalanine. The read is trimmed to its CDR3 DNA, 39 bases read in frame from base 1. From a lookup of the germline V gene, CDR1 and CDR2 are SQVTM and ANQGSEA. V is pared back by 6 bases and J by 6 bases, with 14 bases lying between the germline termini. Sequenced on an Illumina MiSeq. TRB rearrangements were amplified by multiplex PCR with BIOMED2 TRB-A/B primer pools. Illumina-compatible adapters and 7-nucleotide sample barcodes were added to the amplicons in two consecutive PCRs. Phusion HS II polymerase was used for all library PCRs. Amplicons were gel-purified with the NucleoSpin Gel and PCR Clean-up kit, quantified on Qubit, and pooled at 3 to 4 nM. Amplicon pool quality was checked on an Agilent 2100 Bioanalyzer before Illumina next-generation sequencing. The paper's processing steps were these. Annotation of TRB rearrangements was performed with MiXCR 3.0.8 using the default MiXCR reference library. Non-productive reads and sequences with fewer than 2 reads were removed, and every unique CDR3 nucleotide sequence was treated as one clone. Clonality, diversity, richness and V-J gene usage were computed in R 3.5.1. GLIPH2 was used to cluster TCRs by CDR3 similarity, and OLGA was used to calculate generation probabilities. Only GLIPH2 clusters containing at least four unique TCR clonotypes present in at least three individuals were kept. TCRdb trimmed public reads at Q25 via fastp, called clones via MiXCR and kept in-frame beta chains. Duplicate CDR3 protein sequences are folded into a single record with the most common DNA and genes. TCRdb's processing, not the authors', yielded these V and J calls. The table for this sample lists 10,000 to 13,000 distinct CDR3 sequences; roughly 31% of them were counted only once. The ten top clones hold 14% of the sample.

Genomic DNA extracted from blood, in amounts of about 240-550 ng, served as the starting material for amplifying TRB repertoires. Within its sample, this clonotype is medium-sized (0.01 to 0.1%). The clone's antigen remains unknown. Base qualities were left out, and no much larger clone turns up one base away. The source material was blood. The TCR originated in a human donor with active COVID-19. The receptor chain draws on TRBV29-1 and TRBJ2-2, with an unclear D gene assignment. At the DNA level, the sequence is TGCAGCGTAGCTCCTAGAATCTCCGGGGAGCTGTTTTTT. It specifies CSVAPRISGELFF.